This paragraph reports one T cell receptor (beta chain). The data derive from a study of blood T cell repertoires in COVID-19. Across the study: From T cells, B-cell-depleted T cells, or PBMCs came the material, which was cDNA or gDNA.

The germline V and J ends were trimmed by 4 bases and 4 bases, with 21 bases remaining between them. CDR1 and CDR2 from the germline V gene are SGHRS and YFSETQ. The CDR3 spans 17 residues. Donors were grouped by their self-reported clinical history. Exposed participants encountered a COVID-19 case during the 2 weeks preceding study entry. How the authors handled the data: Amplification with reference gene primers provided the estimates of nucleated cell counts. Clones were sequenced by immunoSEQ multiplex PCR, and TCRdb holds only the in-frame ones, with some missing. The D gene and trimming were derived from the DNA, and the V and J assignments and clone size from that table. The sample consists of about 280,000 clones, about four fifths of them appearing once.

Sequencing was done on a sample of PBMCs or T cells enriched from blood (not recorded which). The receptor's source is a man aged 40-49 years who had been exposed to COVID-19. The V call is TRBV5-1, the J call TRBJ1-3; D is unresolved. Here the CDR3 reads CASSPLVASPGGNTIYF. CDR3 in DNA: TGCGCCAGCAGCCCATTAGTGGCCTCCCCGGGGGGAAACACCATATATTTT.